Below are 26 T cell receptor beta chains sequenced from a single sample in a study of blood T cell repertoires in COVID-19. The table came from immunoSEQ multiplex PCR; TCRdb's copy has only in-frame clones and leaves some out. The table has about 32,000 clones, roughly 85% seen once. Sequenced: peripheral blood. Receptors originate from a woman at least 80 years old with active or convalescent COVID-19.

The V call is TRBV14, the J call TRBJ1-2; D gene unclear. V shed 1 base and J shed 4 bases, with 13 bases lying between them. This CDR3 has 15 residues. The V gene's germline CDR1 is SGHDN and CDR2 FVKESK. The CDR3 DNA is TGTGCCAGCAGCCAAGCCCTCGGGGTTTCCTATGGCTACACCTTC. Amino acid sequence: CASSQALGVSYGYTF.

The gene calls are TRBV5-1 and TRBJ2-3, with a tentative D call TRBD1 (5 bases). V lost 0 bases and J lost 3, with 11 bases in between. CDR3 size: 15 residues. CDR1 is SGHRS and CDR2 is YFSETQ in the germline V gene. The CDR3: CASSLVGARTDTQYF. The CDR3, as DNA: TGCGCCAGCAGCTTGGTAGGGGCGCGGACAGATACGCAGTATTTT. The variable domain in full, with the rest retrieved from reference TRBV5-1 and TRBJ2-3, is KAGVTQTPRYLIKTRGQQVTLSCSPISGHRSVSWYQQTPGQGLQFLFEYFSETQRNKGNFPGRFSGRQFSNSRSEMNVSTLELGDSALYLCASSLVGARTDTQYFGPGTRLTVL.

Written as DNA, the CDR3 is TGTGCCAGCAGACGACCGGGACAGATTCTTAATGAGCAGTTCTTC. It specifies CASRRPGQILNEQFF. The chain joins TRBV11-2 to TRBJ2-1; 7 nucleotides line up with TRBD1. CDR3 length: 15 amino acids. The germline V gene has CDR1 SGHAT and CDR2 FQNNGV. The V segment lost 6 bases and the J segment 7 bases; nucleotides outside the gene matches: 12.

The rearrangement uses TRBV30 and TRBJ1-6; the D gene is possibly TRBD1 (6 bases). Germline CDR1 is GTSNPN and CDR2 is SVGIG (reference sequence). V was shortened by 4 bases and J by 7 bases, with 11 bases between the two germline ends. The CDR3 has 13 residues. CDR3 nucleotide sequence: TGTGCCTGGAACAGGGTTCAAAATTCACCCCTCCACTTT. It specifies CAWNRVQNSPLHF.

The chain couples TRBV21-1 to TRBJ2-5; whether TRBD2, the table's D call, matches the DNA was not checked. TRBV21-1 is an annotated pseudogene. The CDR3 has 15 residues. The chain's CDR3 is CANSEAPCCTETQYF. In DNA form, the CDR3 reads TGTGCCAACTCTGAGGCTCCCTGCTGTACGGAGACCCAGTACTTC.

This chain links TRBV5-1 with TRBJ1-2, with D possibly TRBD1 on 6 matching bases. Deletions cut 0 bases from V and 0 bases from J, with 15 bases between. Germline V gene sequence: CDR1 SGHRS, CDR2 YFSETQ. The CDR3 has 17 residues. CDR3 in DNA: TGCGCCAGCAGCTTGGATGCAACAGGGCCCCCTAACTATGGCTACACCTTC. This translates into CASSLDATGPPNYGYTF.

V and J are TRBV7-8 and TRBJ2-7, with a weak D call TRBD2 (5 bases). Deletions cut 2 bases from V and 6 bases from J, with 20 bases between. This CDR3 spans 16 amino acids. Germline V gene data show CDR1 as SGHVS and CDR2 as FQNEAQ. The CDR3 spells CASSLRPRGNYGEQYF. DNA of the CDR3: TGTGCCAGCAGCTTACGCCCCCGGGGAAATTACGGCGAGCAGTACTTC.

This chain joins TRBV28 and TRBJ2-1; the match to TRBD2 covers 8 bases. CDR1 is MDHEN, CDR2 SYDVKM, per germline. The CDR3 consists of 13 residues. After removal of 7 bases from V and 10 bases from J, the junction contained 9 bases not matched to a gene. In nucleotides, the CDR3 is TGTGCCAGCACCCGGGGGGGGAAAAGAGAGCAGTTCTTC. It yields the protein CASTRGGKREQFF.

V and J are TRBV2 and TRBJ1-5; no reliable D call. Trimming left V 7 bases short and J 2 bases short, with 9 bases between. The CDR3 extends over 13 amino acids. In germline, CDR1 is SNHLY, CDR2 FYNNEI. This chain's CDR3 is CASKREGNQPQHF. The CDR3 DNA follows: TGTGCCAGCAAAAGGGAGGGCAATCAGCCCCAGCATTTT.

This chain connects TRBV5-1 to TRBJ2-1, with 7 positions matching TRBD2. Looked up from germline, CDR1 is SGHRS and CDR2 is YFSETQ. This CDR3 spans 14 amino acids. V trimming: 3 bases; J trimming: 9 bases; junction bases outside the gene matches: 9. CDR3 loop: CASSSVEGGGEQFF. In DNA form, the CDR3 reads TGCGCCAGCAGCTCTGTAGAGGGCGGGGGTGAGCAGTTCTTC.

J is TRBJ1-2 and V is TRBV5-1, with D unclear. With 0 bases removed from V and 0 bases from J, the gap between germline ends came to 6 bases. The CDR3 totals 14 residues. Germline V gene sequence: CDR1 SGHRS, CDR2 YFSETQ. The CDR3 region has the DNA TGCGCCAGCAGCTTGGGGCCCACTAACTATGGCTACACCTTC. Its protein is CASSLGPTNYGYTF.

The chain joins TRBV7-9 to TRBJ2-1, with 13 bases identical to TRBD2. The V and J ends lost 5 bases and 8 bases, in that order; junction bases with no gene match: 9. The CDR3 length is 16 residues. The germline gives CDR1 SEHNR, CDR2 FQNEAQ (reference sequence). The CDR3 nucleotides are TGTGCCAGCAGCCCGGGATGGGGACTAGCGGGGTATGAGCAGTTCTTC. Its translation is CASSPGWGLAGYEQFF. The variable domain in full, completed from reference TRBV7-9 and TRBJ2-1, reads DTGVSQNPRHKITKRGQNVTFRCDPISEHNRLYWYRQTLGQGPEFLTYFQNEAQLEKSRLLSDRFSAERPKGSFSTLEIQRTEQGDSAMYLCASSPGWGLAGYEQFFGPGTRLTVL.

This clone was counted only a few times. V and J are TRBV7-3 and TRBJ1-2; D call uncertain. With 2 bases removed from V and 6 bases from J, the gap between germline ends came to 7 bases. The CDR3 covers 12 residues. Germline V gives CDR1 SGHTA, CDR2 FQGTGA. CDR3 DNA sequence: TGTGCCAGCAGCTTAGACGGGGATGGCTACACCTTC. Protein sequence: CASSLDGDGYTF.

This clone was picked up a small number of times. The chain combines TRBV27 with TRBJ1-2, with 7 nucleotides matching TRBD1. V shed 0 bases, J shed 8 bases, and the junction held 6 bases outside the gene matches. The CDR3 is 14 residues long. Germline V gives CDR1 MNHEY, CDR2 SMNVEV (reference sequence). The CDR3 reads CASSLSGQSSGYTF. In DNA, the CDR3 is TGTGCCAGCAGTTTATCGGGACAGAGTTCGGGCTACACCTTC.

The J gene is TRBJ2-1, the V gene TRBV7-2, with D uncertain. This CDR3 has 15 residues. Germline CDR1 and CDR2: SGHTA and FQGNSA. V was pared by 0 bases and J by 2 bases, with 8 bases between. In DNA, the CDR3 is TGTGCCAGCAGCTTAGCGGCGGTACCCTACAATGAGCAGTTCTTC. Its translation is CASSLAAVPYNEQFF.

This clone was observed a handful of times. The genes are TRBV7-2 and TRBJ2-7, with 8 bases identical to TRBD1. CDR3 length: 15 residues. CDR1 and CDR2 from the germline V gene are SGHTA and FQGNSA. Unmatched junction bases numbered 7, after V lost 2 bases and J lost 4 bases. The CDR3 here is CASSLSFQGAYEQYF. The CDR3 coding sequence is TGTGCCAGCAGCTTATCGTTTCAGGGGGCTTACGAGCAGTACTTC.

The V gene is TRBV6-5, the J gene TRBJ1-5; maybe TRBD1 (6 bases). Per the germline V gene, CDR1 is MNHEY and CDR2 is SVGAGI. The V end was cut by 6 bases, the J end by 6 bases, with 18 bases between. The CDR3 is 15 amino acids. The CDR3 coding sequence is TGTGCCAGCAGGGGGGCGGCCACTTGGAGTCAGCCCCAGCATTTT. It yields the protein CASRGAATWSQPQHF.

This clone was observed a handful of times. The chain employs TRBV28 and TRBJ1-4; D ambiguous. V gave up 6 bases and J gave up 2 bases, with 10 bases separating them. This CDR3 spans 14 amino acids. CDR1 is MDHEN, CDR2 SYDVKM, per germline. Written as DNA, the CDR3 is TGTGCCAGCAGCCCGCGACACACTAATGAAAAACTGTTTTTT. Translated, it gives CASSPRHTNEKLFF.

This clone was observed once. This CDR3 reads CSVDGWLAGDFRRETQYF. The CDR3 nucleotides read TGCAGCGTTGATGGCTGGCTAGCGGGAGATTTTAGGAGAGAGACCCAGTACTTC. The rearrangement uses TRBV29-1 and TRBJ2-5; 10 nucleotides align to TRBD2. Germline V gene sequence: CDR1 SQVTM, CDR2 ANQGSEA. The V segment lost 3 bases and the J segment 4 bases; nucleotides outside the gene matches: 17. The CDR3 extends over 18 amino acids.

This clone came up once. CDR3 nucleotides: TGTGCCAGCAGTGCCACAGGGTCGGTGCAGCCCCAGCATTTT. It specifies CASSATGSVQPQHF. This chain connects TRBV2 to TRBJ1-5, with D possibly being TRBD1 (6 bases). Germline V gives CDR1 SNHLY, CDR2 FYNNEI. The CDR3 sequence is 14 residues long. V lost 4 bases and J 7 bases, leaving 14 bases between the germline ends.

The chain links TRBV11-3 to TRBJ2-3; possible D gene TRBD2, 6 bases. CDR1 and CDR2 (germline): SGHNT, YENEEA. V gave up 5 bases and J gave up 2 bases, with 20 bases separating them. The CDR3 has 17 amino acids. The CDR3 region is CASSLGTRAGHTDTQYF. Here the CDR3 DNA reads TGTGCCAGCAGCCTCGGGACCCGGGCGGGGCACACAGATACGCAGTATTTT.

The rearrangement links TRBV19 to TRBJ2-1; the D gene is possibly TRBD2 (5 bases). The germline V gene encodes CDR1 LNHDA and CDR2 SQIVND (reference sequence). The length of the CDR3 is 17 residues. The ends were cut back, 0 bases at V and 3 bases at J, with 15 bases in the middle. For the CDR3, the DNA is TGTGCCAGTAGTATAGATTCCGGCGGAGGCATCTACAATGAGCAGTTCTTC. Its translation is CASSIDSGGGIYNEQFF.

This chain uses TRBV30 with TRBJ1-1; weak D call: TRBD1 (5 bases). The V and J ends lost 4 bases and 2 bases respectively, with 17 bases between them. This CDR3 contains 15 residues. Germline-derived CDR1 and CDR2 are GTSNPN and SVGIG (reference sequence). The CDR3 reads CAWTQQDIRNTEAFF. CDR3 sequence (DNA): TGTGCCTGGACTCAACAGGACATAAGAAACACTGAAGCTTTCTTT.

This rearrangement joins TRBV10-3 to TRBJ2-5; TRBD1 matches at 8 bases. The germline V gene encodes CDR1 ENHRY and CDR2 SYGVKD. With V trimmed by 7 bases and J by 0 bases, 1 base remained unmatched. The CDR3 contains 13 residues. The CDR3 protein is CAIMGQDQETQYF. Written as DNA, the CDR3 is TGTGCCATCATGGGACAGGACCAAGAGACCCAGTACTTC.

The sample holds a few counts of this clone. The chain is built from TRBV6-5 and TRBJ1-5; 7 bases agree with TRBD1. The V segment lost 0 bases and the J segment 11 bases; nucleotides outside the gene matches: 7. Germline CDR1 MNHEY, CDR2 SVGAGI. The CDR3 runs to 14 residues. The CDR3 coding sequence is TGTGCCAGCAGTTACTCGATTAGGGGGCCGACCCAGCATTTT. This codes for CASSYSIRGPTQHF.

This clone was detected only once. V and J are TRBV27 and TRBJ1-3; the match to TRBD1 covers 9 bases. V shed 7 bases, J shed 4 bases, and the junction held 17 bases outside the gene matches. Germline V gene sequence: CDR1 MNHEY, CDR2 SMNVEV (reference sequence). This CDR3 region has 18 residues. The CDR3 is CASNTRDRVYFGGNTIYF. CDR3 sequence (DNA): TGTGCCAGCAACACCCGGGACAGGGTATACTTTGGAGGAAACACCATATATTTT.